This section outlines one T cell receptor beta chain sequence together with its context. These data originate in a study of blood T cell repertoires in COVID-19. Study in general: The United States, Italy and Spain supplied acute and convalescent COVID-19 samples.

Participants, 18 to 89 years old, spanned approximately 26 US areas. Germline V CDR1 and CDR2: ENHRY, SYGVKD. The J segment lost 3 bases and the V segment lost 10 bases, leaving 6 bases of the junction unmatched. The CDR3 contains 13 residues. Original processing notes: Amplification with reference gene primers provided the estimates of nucleated cell counts. TCRdb keeps only in-frame clones here, not all; method: immunoSEQ multiplex PCR. That table is the source of V, J and clone size, and D and trimming were worked out from the DNA. The sample has around 250,000 clones, roughly 85% seen once. The rearrangement links TRBV10-3 to TRBJ2-7; 10 positions match TRBD1. The sequence was obtained from a woman in her fifties or sixties who had recovered from COVID-19. Source material: PBMCs or T cells enriched from blood (not recorded which). The CDR3 spells CANRQGASYEQYF. DNA of the CDR3: TGTGCCAATCGACAGGGGGCTAGCTACGAGCAGTACTTC.